The 14 T cell receptor beta chains below were found in one sample sequenced in a study of shared clonotypes between healthy human individuals. The assay was immunoSEQ multiplex PCR, and TCRdb's table has in-frame clones only and misses some. The sample lists millions of clones; 90% to 95% were seen once. Sequenced material: naive CD4+ T cells sorted from blood. Subset reported: CD45RA+ positively selected. These TCRs come from a man between 18 and 29 years old in good health.

This chain connects TRBV27 to TRBJ2-2; tentative D call: TRBD1 (5 bases). CDR1 and CDR2 (germline): MNHEY, SMNVEV (reference sequence). This CDR3 has 16 amino acids. Trimming cost V 3 bases and J 1 base, with 12 bases left between them. The CDR3 DNA reads as TGTGCCAGCAGTTTCCAGGGTCGAGTGAACACCGGGGAGCTGTTTTTT. Protein: CASSFQGRVNTGELFF.

The count of this clone is one. The chain has TRBV30 and TRBJ2-1, with 11 nucleotides matching TRBD2. The germline CDR1 and CDR2 sequences are GTSNPN and SVGIG (reference sequence). Trimming at V came to 2 bases and at J to 8 bases, leaving 5 bases not matched to a gene. The CDR3 consists of 14 residues. The CDR3 region has the DNA TGTGCCTGGAGTACTAGCGGGGGAATTTATGAGCAGTTCTTC. Encoded protein: CAWSTSGGIYEQFF.

As concerns this clone: This specimen includes other DNA sequences encoding the same CDR3. The V and J genes are TRBV18 and TRBJ2-3; possible D gene TRBD2, 7 bases. The CDR3 is 15 residues long. Germline V gives CDR1 KGHSH, CDR2 LQKENI. Trimming removed 3 bases from V and 1 base from J, with 11 bases in between. The CDR3 sequence: CASSPRGQGTDTQYF. The DNA of the CDR3 is TGTGCCAGCTCACCGCGGGGGCAGGGCACAGATACGCAGTATTTT.

The chain has TRBV10-3 and TRBJ2-5; D gene unclear. V was clipped by 3 bases and J by 2 bases, with 16 bases between them. In germline, CDR1 is ENHRY, CDR2 SYGVKD. The CDR3 extends over 16 amino acids. CDR3 nucleotide sequence: TGTGCCATCAGTGAATGGTGGCGGACCGATCAAGAGACCCAGTACTTC. Its protein is CAISEWWRTDQETQYF.

The chain links TRBV7-2 to TRBJ1-5; D is uncertain. The CDR3 spans 12 residues. CDR1 and CDR2 (germline): SGHTA, FQGNSA. The V end lost 5 bases, the J end lost 6 bases, and 8 bases lay between the germline ends. The chain's CDR3 is CASSRLFQPQHF. For the CDR3, the DNA is TGTGCCAGCAGCCGTCTATTTCAGCCCCAGCATTTT.

The chain couples TRBV28 to TRBJ1-6, with D perhaps matching TRBD1 (5 bases). V dropped 7 bases and J dropped 7 bases, with 17 bases sitting between them. CDR3 length equals 15 residues. In germline, CDR1 is MDHEN, CDR2 SYDVKM. The CDR3 DNA reads as TGTGCCAGCACCGGACAAATTCTTCTAAATTCACCCCTCCACTTT. As protein: CASTGQILLNSPLHF.

The V and J genes are TRBV5-1 and TRBJ1-2; D uncertain. Germline V gene lookup returns CDR1 SGHRS and CDR2 YFSETQ. Trimming removed 4 bases at V and 3 bases at J, with 16 bases between. The CDR3 totals 15 residues. This CDR3 reads CASSPAGDRDYGYTF. The CDR3 nucleotides are TGCGCCAGCAGCCCGGCGGGTGATCGCGACTATGGCTACACCTTC.

This sequence joins TRBV30 and TRBJ1-1, with D possibly matching TRBD1 (6 bases). The CDR3 sequence is 14 residues long. The germline gives CDR1 GTSNPN, CDR2 SVGIG (reference sequence). The V end lost 2 bases, the J end lost 1 base, and 11 bases lay between the germline ends. CDR3 nucleotides: TGTGCCTGGAGTATGGTACAGGGGAACACTGAAGCTTTCTTT. Translation gives CAWSMVQGNTEAFF. The full variable domain, rest sourced from reference TRBV30 and TRBJ1-1, is SQTIHQWPATLVQPVGSPLSLECTVEGTSNPNLYWYRQAAGRGLQLLFYSVGIGQISSEVPQNLSASRPQDRQFILSSKKLLLSDSGFYLCAWSMVQGNTEAFFGQGTRLTVV.

A remark on this clone: The junction departs from the called germline gene at one end, perhaps through a read error. This CDR3 is CASSESSGGGATKDF. In DNA, the CDR3 is TGTGCCAGCAGTGAATCGTCCGGCGGGGGGGCGACGAAGGATTTT. The chain joins TRBV6-1 to TRBJ2-3; 9 nucleotides match TRBD2. Per germline, CDR1 MNHNS and CDR2 SASEGT. This CDR3 has 15 amino acids.

The chain carries TRBV2 and TRBJ1-3; D uncertain. The CDR3 runs to 14 residues. The ends were cut back, 5 bases at V and 0 bases at J, with 8 bases in the middle. CDR1 and CDR2 (germline): SNHLY, FYNNEI. DNA of the CDR3: TGTGCCAGCAGTCCCGACGGCTCTGGAAACACCATATATTTT. As protein: CASSPDGSGNTIYF.

This clone has only one observation. Distinct nucleotide sequences in the sample also encode this CDR3. The DNA of the CDR3 is TGCGCCAGCAGCCCGTCCGCAGGGTCCTACGAGCAGTACTTC. It specifies CASSPSAGSYEQYF. The J gene is TRBJ2-7, the V gene TRBV5-1, with a tentative D call TRBD1 (5 bases). CDR1 SGHRS and CDR2 YFSETQ come from the germline V gene. The ends were cut back, 4 bases at V and 1 base at J, with 12 bases in the middle. The CDR3 spans 14 residues.

This chain links TRBV6-1 with TRBJ1-1; 7 bases are shared with TRBD1. V shed 4 bases and J 4 bases; nucleotides not matched to a gene: 3. Germline values: CDR1 MNHNS, CDR2 SASEGT. The CDR3 runs to 13 residues. The CDR3 DNA follows: TGTGCCAGCAGTGTTCAGGGGGGCACTGAAGCTTTCTTT. It is translated as CASSVQGGTEAFF.

This chain connects TRBV7-2 to TRBJ1-2; 8 bases are a match to TRBD1. Trimming cost V 5 bases and J 8 bases; bases outside gene matches: 13. Looked up from germline, CDR1 is SGHTA and CDR2 is FQGNSA. The CDR3 extends over 15 amino acids. The CDR3 protein is CASSMVQGAYSGYTF. The CDR3 DNA sequence: TGTGCCAGCAGCATGGTCCAGGGGGCGTACTCCGGCTACACCTTC.

With regard to this clone: The identical CDR3 is also encoded by other nucleotide sequences in the sample. The chain employs TRBV6-1 and TRBJ1-2, with TRBD1 matching over 10 bases. The V and J ends lost 5 bases and 3 bases, in that order; junction bases with no gene match: 3. Per germline, CDR1 MNHNS and CDR2 SASEGT. The CDR3 loop spans 14 amino acids. CDR3 in amino acids: CASSRTGGDYGYTF. For the CDR3, the DNA is TGTGCCAGCAGTAGGACAGGGGGAGACTATGGCTACACCTTC.